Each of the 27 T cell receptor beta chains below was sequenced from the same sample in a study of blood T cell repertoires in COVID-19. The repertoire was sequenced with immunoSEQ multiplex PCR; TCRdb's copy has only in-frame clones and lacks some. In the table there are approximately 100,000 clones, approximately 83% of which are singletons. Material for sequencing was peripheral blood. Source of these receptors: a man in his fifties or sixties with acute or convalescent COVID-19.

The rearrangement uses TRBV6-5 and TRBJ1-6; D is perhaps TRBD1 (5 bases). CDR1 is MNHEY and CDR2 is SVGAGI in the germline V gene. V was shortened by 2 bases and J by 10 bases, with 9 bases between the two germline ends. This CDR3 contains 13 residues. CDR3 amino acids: CASSYAGQSPLHF. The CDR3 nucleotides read TGTGCCAGCAGTTACGCAGGGCAATCACCCCTCCACTTT.

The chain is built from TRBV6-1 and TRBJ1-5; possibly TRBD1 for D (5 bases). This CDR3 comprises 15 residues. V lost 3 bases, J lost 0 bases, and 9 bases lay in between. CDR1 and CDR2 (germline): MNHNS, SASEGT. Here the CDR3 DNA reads TGTGCCAGCAGTGATCTCGGGGGTAGCAATCAGCCCCAGCATTTT. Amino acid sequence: CASSDLGGSNQPQHF.

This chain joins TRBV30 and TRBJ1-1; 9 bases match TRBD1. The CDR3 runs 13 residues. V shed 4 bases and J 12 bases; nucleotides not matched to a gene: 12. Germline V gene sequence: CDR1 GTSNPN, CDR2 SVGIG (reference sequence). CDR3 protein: CAWTTDRGKETFF. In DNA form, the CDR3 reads TGTGCCTGGACCACGGACAGGGGAAAAGAAACTTTCTTT.

CDR3 in DNA: TGTGCCAGCTCACCAGCGGTGACAGTCGGTGAAAAACTGTTTTTT. This encodes CASSPAVTVGEKLFF. The genes are TRBV18 and TRBJ1-4; D is perhaps TRBD1 (5 bases). The CDR3 length is 15 residues. Germline assignment: CDR1 KGHSH and CDR2 LQKENI. Trimming pared 2 bases from V and 7 bases from J, leaving 14 bases between.

The CDR3 region is CASSVTEKNTEAFF. CDR3 in DNA: TGTGCCAGCAGTGTAACAGAGAAGAACACTGAAGCTTTCTTT. The gene calls are TRBV2 and TRBJ1-1; D gene uncertain. Per the germline V gene, CDR1 is SNHLY and CDR2 is FYNNEI. The CDR3 spans 14 residues. The V end was cut by 4 bases, the J end by 1 base, with 10 bases between. Together with reference TRBV2 and TRBJ1-1, the CDR3 gives the full variable domain: EPEVTQTPSHQVTQMGQEVILRCVPISNHLYFYWYRQILGQKVEFLVSFYNNEISEKSEIFDDQFSVERPDGSNFTLKIRSTKLEDSAMYFCASSVTEKNTEAFFGQGTRLTVV.

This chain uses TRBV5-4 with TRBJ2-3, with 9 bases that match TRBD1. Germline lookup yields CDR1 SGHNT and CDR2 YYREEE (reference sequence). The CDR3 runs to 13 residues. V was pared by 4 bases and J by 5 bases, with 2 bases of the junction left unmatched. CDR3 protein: CASSLDRGDTQYF. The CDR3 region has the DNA TGTGCCAGCAGCCTGGACAGGGGAGATACGCAGTATTTT. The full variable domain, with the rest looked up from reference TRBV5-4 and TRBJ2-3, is ETGVTQSPTHLIKTRGQQVTLRCSSQSGHNTVSWYQQALGQGPQFIFQYYREEENGRGNFPPRFSGLQFPNYSSELNVNALELDDSALYLCASSLDRGDTQYFGPGTRLTVL.

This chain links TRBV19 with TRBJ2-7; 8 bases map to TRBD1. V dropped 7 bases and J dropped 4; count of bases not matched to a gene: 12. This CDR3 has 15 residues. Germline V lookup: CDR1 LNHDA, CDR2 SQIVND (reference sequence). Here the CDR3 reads CASTYSGTGNYEQYF. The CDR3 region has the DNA TGTGCCAGTACCTATTCCGGGACAGGAAATTACGAGCAGTACTTC. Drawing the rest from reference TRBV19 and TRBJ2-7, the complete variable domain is DGGITQSPKYLFRKEGQNVTLSCEQNLNHDAMYWYRQDPGQGLRLIYYSQIVNDFQKGDIAEGYSVSREKKESFPLTVTSAQKNPTAFYLCASTYSGTGNYEQYFGPGTRLTVT.

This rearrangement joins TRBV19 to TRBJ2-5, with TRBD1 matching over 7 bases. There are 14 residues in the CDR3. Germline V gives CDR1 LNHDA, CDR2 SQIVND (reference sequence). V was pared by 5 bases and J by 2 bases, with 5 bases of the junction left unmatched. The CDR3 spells CASSPGQPQETQYF. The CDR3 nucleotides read TGTGCCAGTAGTCCGGGACAGCCACAAGAGACCCAGTACTTC.

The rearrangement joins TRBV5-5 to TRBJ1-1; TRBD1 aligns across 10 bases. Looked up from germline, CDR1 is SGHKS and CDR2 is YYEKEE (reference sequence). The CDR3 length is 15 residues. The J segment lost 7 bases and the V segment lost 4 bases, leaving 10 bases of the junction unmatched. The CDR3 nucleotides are TGTGCCAGCAGCCCTGGAGGGACAGGGGTTAATGAAGCTTTCTTT. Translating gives CASSPGGTGVNEAFF.

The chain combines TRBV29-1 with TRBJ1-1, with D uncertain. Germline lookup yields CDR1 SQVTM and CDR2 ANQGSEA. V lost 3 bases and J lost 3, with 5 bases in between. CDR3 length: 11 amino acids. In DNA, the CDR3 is TGCAGCGTTGACAGATACACTGAAGCTTTCTTT. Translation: CSVDRYTEAFF.

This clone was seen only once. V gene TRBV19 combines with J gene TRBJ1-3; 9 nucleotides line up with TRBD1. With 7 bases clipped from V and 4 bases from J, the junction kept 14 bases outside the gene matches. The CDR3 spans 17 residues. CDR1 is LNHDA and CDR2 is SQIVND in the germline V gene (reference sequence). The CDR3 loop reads CASIPQQGAPRGNTIYF. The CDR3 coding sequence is TGTGCCAGTATTCCACAACAGGGGGCGCCCCGAGGAAACACCATATATTTT.

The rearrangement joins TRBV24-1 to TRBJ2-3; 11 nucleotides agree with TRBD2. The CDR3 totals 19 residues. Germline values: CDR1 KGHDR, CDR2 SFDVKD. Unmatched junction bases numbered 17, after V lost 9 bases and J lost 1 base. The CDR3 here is CATQGFSGGADWGTDTQYF. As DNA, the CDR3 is TGTGCCACCCAGGGCTTTAGCGGGGGGGCTGATTGGGGCACAGATACGCAGTATTTT.

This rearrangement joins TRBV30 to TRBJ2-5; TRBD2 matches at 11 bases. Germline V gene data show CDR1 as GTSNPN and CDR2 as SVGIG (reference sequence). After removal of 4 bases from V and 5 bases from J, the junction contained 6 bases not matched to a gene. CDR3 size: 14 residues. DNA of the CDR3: TGTGCCTGGAACGTACTAGCGGGGGACGAGACCCAGTACTTC. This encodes CAWNVLAGDETQYF.

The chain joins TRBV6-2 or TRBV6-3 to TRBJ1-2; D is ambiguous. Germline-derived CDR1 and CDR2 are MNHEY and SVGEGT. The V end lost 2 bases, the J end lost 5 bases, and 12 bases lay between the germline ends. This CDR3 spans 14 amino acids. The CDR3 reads CASSYDEGGYGYTF. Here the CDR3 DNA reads TGTGCCAGCAGTTACGATGAGGGAGGGTATGGCTACACCTTC.

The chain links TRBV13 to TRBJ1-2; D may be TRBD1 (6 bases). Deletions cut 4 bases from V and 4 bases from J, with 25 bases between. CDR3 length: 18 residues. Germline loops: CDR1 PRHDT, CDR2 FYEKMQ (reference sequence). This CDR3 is CASSSRTDSSHTPYGYTF. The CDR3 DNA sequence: TGTGCCAGCAGCTCCCGGACAGATAGTTCCCACACCCCCTATGGCTACACCTTC.

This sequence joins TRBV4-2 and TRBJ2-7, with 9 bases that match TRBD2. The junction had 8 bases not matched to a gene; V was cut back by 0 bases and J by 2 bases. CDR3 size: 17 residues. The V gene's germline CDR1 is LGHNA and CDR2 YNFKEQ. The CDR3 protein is CASSQDLGRLAAYEQYF. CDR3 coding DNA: TGTGCCAGCAGCCAAGATTTAGGGAGACTAGCGGCCTACGAGCAGTACTTC.

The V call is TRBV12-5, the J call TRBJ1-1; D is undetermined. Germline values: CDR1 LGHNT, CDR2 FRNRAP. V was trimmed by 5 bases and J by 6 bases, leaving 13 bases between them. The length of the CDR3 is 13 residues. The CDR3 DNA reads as TGTGCTAGTGGTCCGAACTGGACTGCTGAAGCTTTCTTT. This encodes CASGPNWTAEAFF.

CDR3 sequence: CASVLDRSGPYEQYF. The CDR3 nucleotides read TGTGCCAGCGTCTTGGACAGATCAGGACCCTACGAGCAGTACTTC. This chain joins TRBV6-5 and TRBJ2-7, with a possible D match to TRBD1 (6 bases). From germline, CDR1 is MNHEY and CDR2 SVGAGI. Trimming shortened V by 8 bases and J by 2 bases, and 19 bases separated the two germline ends. This CDR3 comprises 15 residues.

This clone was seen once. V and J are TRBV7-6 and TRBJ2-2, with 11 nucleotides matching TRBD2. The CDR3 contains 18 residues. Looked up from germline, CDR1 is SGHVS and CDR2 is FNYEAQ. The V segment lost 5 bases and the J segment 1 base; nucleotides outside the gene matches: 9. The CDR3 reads CASSPRPSGGKNTGELFF. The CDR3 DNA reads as TGTGCCAGCAGCCCACGTCCTAGCGGGGGGAAGAACACCGGGGAGCTGTTTTTT.

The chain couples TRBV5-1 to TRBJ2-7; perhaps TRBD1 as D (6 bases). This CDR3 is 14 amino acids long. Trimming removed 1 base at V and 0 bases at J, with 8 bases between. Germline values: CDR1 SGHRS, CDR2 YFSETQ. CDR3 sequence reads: CASSLTGSSYEQYF. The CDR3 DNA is TGCGCCAGCAGCTTGACAGGGAGCTCCTACGAGCAGTACTTC. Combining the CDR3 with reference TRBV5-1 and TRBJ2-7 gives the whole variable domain KAGVTQTPRYLIKTRGQQVTLSCSPISGHRSVSWYQQTPGQGLQFLFEYFSETQRNKGNFPGRFSGRQFSNSRSEMNVSTLELGDSALYLCASSLTGSSYEQYFGPGTRLTVT.

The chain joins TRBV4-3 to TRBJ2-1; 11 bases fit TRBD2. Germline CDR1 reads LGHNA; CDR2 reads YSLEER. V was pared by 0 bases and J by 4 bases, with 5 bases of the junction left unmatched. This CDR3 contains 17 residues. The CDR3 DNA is TGCGCCAGCAGCCAAGATTCTAGCGGGGGGACTTACAATGAGCAGTTCTTC. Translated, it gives CASSQDSSGGTYNEQFF.

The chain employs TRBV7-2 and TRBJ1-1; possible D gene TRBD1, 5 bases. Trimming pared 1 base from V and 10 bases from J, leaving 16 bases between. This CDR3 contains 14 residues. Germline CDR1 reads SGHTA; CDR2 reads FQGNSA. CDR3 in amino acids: CASSLDQGSERAFF. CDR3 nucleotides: TGTGCCAGCAGCTTAGATCAGGGAAGTGAGAGAGCTTTCTTT.

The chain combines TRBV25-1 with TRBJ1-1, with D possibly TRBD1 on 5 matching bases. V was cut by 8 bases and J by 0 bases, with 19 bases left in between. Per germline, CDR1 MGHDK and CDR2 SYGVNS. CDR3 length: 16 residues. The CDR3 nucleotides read TGTGCCAGCTTGGGGGAGGGTAAATCGATGAACACTGAAGCTTTCTTT. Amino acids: CASLGEGKSMNTEAFF.

The CDR3 is CSVEVTGEGSQPQHF. CDR3 bases: TGCAGCGTTGAAGTTACGGGGGAAGGGAGTCAGCCCCAGCATTTT. The chain recombines TRBV29-1 with TRBJ1-5; tentative D call: TRBD1 (5 bases). V was trimmed by 1 base and J by 6 bases, leaving 16 bases between them. The CDR3 sequence is 15 residues long. CDR1 and CDR2 from the germline V gene are SQVTM and ANQGSEA.

The CDR3 sequence is CASSYMGQGADTQYF. The CDR3, as DNA: TGTGCCAGCAGTTACATGGGGCAAGGCGCAGATACGCAGTATTTT. The gene calls are TRBV6-5 and TRBJ2-3; D may be TRBD1 (5 bases). The CDR3 loop spans 15 amino acids. In germline, CDR1 is MNHEY, CDR2 SVGAGI. Trimming pared 2 bases from V and 4 bases from J, leaving 13 bases between.

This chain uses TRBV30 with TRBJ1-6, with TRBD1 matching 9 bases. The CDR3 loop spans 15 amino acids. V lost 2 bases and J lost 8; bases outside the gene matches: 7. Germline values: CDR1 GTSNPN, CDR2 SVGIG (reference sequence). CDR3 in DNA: TGTGCCTGGAGTCCCGGGACAGGGTACTATTCACCCCTCCACTTT. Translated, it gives CAWSPGTGYYSPLHF.

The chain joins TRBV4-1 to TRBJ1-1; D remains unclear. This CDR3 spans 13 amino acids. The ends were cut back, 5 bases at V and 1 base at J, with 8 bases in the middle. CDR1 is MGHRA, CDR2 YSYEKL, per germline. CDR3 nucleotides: TGCGCCAGCAGCTCCCTCCCGAACACTGAAGCTTTCTTT. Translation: CASSSLPNTEAFF.